This entry lists 4 T cell receptor beta chains sequenced from one sample in a study of control samples from healthy donors and cancer patients. Repertoires were generated with immunoSEQ multiplex PCR, while TCRdb's copy carries only in-frame clones and drops some. The sample carries 55,000 to 85,000 clones, more than 75% recorded once. The sequenced sample consisted of PBMCs. The receptors here all came from a woman between 45 and 65 years old with head and neck cancer.

The chain has TRBV7-9 and TRBJ1-1; D is unresolved. V lost 1 base and J lost 6, with 9 bases in between. CDR1 and CDR2 from the germline V gene are SEHNR and FQNEAQ (reference sequence). The CDR3 is made up of 13 amino acids. For the CDR3, the DNA is TGTGCCAGCAGCTTAGGAGCAGACTCTGAAGCTTTCTTT. It codes for CASSLGADSEAFF. Filled out from reference TRBV7-9 and TRBJ1-1, the complete variable domain reads DTGVSQNPRHKITKRGQNVTFRCDPISEHNRLYWYRQTLGQGPEFLTYFQNEAQLEKSRLLSDRFSAERPKGSFSTLEIQRTEQGDSAMYLCASSLGADSEAFFGQGTRLTVV.

The rearrangement uses TRBV27 and TRBJ1-2, with 9 bases identical to TRBD1. Germline lookup yields CDR1 MNHEY and CDR2 SMNVEV (reference sequence). V lost 2 bases and J lost 8; bases outside the gene matches: 9. The CDR3 runs to 15 residues. The DNA for the CDR3 is TGTGCCAGCAGTTTAGGATGGGACAGGGTGGAGGGCTACACCTTC. Encoded protein: CASSLGWDRVEGYTF.

In its sample, this clone was seen once. For the CDR3, the DNA is TGTGCCAGCAGTGGTATAGTGAAGGGCGAGCAGTACTTC. This encodes CASSGIVKGEQYF. The V call is TRBV2, the J call TRBJ2-7; D remains ambiguous. Germline CDR1 SNHLY, CDR2 FYNNEI. V was clipped by 4 bases and J by 6 bases, with 13 bases between them. This CDR3 spans 13 amino acids. The variable domain in full, with the rest retrieved from reference TRBV2 and TRBJ2-7, is EPEVTQTPSHQVTQMGQEVILRCVPISNHLYFYWYRQILGQKVEFLVSFYNNEISEKSEIFDDQFSVERPDGSNFTLKIRSTKLEDSAMYFCASSGIVKGEQYFGPGTRLTVT.

The V and J genes are TRBV19 and TRBJ2-3; D call uncertain. Trimming took off 2 bases at V and 0 bases at J, with 6 bases between the two ends. This CDR3 region has 14 residues. CDR1 is LNHDA and CDR2 is SQIVND in the germline V gene (reference sequence). CDR3 loop: CASSIRPSTDTQYF. CDR3 in DNA: TGTGCCAGTAGTATAAGGCCGAGCACAGATACGCAGTATTTT.